This passage covers 6 T cell receptor beta chains from one sample sequenced in a study of blood T cells in healthy people across ages. Together with a sample-barcoded 5' primer, a J-beta primer mix was included in a second PCR lasting about 7 to 12 cycles. Using its own MiXCR run on the 5' RACE reads, TCRdb lists one record per CDR3 protein. The data show some 1,800,000 distinct CDR3 sequences, with about two fifths seen just once and roughly 23% held by the top ten. The specimen was blood. These receptors originate from a human donor in good health.

V is TRBV7-6 and J is TRBJ2-1, with TRBD2 as a possible D gene (7 bases). CDR1 SGHVS and CDR2 FNYEAQ come from the germline V gene. Trimming left V 2 bases short and J 5 bases short, with 13 bases between. This CDR3 is 15 amino acids long. The CDR3, as DNA: TGTGCCAGCAGCTTATACGGGGGGCCCGACAATGAGCAGTTCTTC. This translates into CASSLYGGPDNEQFF.

This clonotype has a handful of counts. CDR3 loop: CASSRNTRVSRETQYF. CDR3 DNA: TGTGCCAGCAGCCGAAATACTAGGGTTTCGAGGGAGACCCAGTACTTC. This chain uses TRBV4-2 with TRBJ2-5; a possible D gene is TRBD2 (5 bases). The CDR3 runs 16 residues. V was pared by 4 bases and J by 5 bases, with 20 bases between. The V gene's germline CDR1 is LGHNA and CDR2 YNFKEQ.

V is TRBV28 and J is TRBJ2-3; 7 positions agree with TRBD2. Germline V lookup: CDR1 MDHEN, CDR2 SYDVKM. CDR3 length equals 13 residues. Germline trimming cut 7 bases from V and 7 bases from J; bases unmatched to any gene: 8. The CDR3 nucleotides are TGTGCCAGCATACTTGCTAGCGGCAATACGCAGTATTTT. Residues: CASILASGNTQYF.

The chain has TRBV7-3 and TRBJ2-2; 13 bases align to TRBD2. V lost 1 base to trimming and J lost 4 bases; unmatched junction nucleotides: 3. This CDR3 is 17 amino acids long. CDR1 is SGHTA and CDR2 is FQGTGA in the germline V gene. CDR3 sequence (DNA): TGTGCCAGCAGCTTAAACAGACTAGCGGGGGGCACCGGGGAGCTGTTTTTT. Protein product: CASSLNRLAGGTGELFF.

This clonotype was counted only a few times. CDR3 DNA: TGTGCCAGCACCGTCCGGGTCAGGGAGACCCAGTACTTC. Its translation is CASTVRVRETQYF. The rearrangement joins TRBV12-3 or TRBV12-4 to TRBJ2-5; D unclear. Trimming removed 7 bases from V and 5 bases from J, with 14 bases in between. The CDR3 covers 13 residues.

Concerning this clonotype itself: A read error may account for a junction end that differs from germline. V gene TRBV20-1 combines with J gene TRBJ1-2, with 8 positions matching TRBD1. The CDR3 runs to 13 residues. Per germline, CDR1 DFQATT and CDR2 SNEGSKA (reference sequence). The CDR3: CSARGQGTYGYTF. CDR3 nucleotides: TGCAGTGCCAGAGGACAGGGAACCTATGGCTACACCTTC.